A selection of T cell receptor beta chains follows, all from one sample in a study of blood T cell repertoires in COVID-19. Here immunoSEQ multiplex PCR was the method, and the copy in TCRdb shows in-frame clones only, minus some. The data show a few hundred thousand clones, approximately 85% seen once. Sequenced input: peripheral blood. These receptor sequences come from a human donor in a cohort sampled during active COVID-19. Both conserved end residues are part of each CDR3. Each record gives: J gene, D gene, V gene, clone size, CDR3 DNA, CDR3 protein. D genes are given only for firm matches. Clone size is shown for a subset of rows, as once, few, many or a class of expanded clone.

TRBJ1-2,TRBD1,TRBV24-1,-,TGTGCCACCAGCGCAGACAGGGCCCATGGCTACACCTTC,CATSADRAHGYTF
TRBJ2-3,TRBD2,TRBV19,-,TGTGCCAGTAGTATGGAGCGGGGGGTCACAGATACGCAGTATTTT,CASSMERGVTDTQYF
TRBJ2-6,-,TRBV5-4,-,TGTGCCAGCAGCTTGCGGCTAGGGGCTGGGGCCAACGTCCTGACTTTC,CASSLRLGAGANVLTF
TRBJ2-2,-,TRBV28,-,TGTGCCAGCAGCCTAGCCACCCTTTCCGCGAACACCGGGGAGCTGTTTTTT,CASSLATLSANTGELFF
TRBJ2-2,TRBD2,TRBV6-1,few,TGTGCCAGCAGTGCACTAGCGGGCCTAACGAACACCGGGGAGCTGTTTTTT,CASSALAGLTNTGELFF
TRBJ2-7,-,TRBV9,few,TGTGCCAGCAGCTTCCGGGGGAGCAACGAGCAGTACTTC,CASSFRGSNEQYF
TRBJ1-5,-,TRBV7-9,once,TGTGCCAGCAGCTCCCGGGGTAATCAGCCCCAGCATTTT,CASSSRGNQPQHF
TRBJ2-7,-,TRBV30,once,TGTGCCTGGATAGGCCGGGGGAACGAGCAGTACTTC,CAWIGRGNEQYF
TRBJ1-4,-,TRBV7-2,-,TGTGCCAGCAGCCCTCGGACAGAATCCTTACCTGAAAAACTGTTTTTT,CASSPRTESLPEKLFF
TRBJ2-2,-,TRBV18,-,TGTGCCAGCTCACCGGACACTAACACCGGGGAGCTGTTTTTT,CASSPDTNTGELFF
TRBJ1-6,TRBD1,TRBV9,-,TGTGCCAGCAGCCCTGGACAGGGAGTCCTCCTCCACTTT,CASSPGQGVLLHF
TRBJ1-1,TRBD1,TRBV2,-,TGTGCCAGCAGTGATTTTCGGGGACAGGGGGCTACTGAAGCTTTCTTT,CASSDFRGQGATEAFF
TRBJ2-7,TRBD1,TRBV13,-,TGTGCCAGCAGCGTCCGGGACAGGTCCTACGAGCAGTACTTC,CASSVRDRSYEQYF
TRBJ1-4,-,TRBV12-3/TRBV12-4,-,TGTGCCAGCAGTTCGGGGGTTGGGGAAAAACTGTTTTTT,CASSSGVGEKLFF
TRBJ2-3,TRBD2,TRBV14,-,TGTGCCAGCAGTGCAAGGTCAAGCGGGGTACAGTATTTT,CASSARSSGVQYF
TRBJ2-4,TRBD1,TRBV2,-,TGTGCCAGCAGGACAGGGTACCCCAAAAACATTCAGTACTTC,CASRTGYPKNIQYF
TRBJ2-1,-,TRBV5-1,-,TGCGCCAGCACCCTTGGTGGGGGCCGGTTCAATGAGCAGTTCTTC,CASTLGGGRFNEQFF
TRBJ2-7,-,TRBV28,-,TGTGCCAGCAGTTTACAGGGCTACGAGCAGTACTTC,CASSLQGYEQYF
TRBJ2-1,TRBD2,TRBV7-6,-,TGTGCCAGCAGCTTAACCGGGACTAGCGGTTACAATGAGCAGTTCTTC,CASSLTGTSGYNEQFF
TRBJ1-1,TRBD1,TRBV25-1,-,TGTGCCAGCAGTCGCCAGGGGGCTTGGACTGAAGCTTTCTTT,CASSRQGAWTEAFF